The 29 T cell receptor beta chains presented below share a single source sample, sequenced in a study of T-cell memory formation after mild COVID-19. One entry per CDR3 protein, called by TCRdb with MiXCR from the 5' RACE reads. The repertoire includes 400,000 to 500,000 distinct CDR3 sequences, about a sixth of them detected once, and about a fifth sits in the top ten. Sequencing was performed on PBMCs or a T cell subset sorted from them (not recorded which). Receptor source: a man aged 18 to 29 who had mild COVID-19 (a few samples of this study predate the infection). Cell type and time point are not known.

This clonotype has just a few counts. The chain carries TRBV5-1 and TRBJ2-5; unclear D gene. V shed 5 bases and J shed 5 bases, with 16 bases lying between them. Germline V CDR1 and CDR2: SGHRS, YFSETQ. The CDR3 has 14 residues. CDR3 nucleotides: TGCGCCAGCAGGAGTTGGGGAACCGGGGAGACCCAGTACTTC. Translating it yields CASRSWGTGETQYF.

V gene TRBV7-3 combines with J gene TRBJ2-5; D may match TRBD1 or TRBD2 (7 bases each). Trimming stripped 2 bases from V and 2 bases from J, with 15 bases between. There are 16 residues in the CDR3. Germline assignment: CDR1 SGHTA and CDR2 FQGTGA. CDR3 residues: CASSLLGGGLQETQYF. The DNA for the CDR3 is TGTGCCAGCAGCTTATTGGGAGGGGGCCTTCAAGAGACCCAGTACTTC.

Written as DNA, the CDR3 is TGTGCCAGCAGTGCTCAAGGGGGGCGCCTGGAGACCCAGTACTTC. Its translation is CASSAQGGRLETQYF. The chain links TRBV12-3 or TRBV12-4 to TRBJ2-5; D tentatively fits TRBD1 or TRBD2 (6 bases each). With 5 bases removed from V and 5 bases from J, the gap between germline ends came to 18 bases. CDR3 size: 15 residues.

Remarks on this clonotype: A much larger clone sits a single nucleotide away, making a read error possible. CDR3 amino acids: CASSSDTQETKYF. The DNA of the CDR3 is TGCGCCAGCAGCTCGGACACCCAAGAGACCAAGTACTTC. The rearrangement joins TRBV5-1 to TRBJ2-5; D might be TRBD1 (5 bases). Per germline, CDR1 SGHRS and CDR2 YFSETQ. The CDR3 extends over 13 amino acids. The whole variable domain, filled in from reference TRBV5-1 and TRBJ2-5, reads KAGVTQTPRYLIKTRGQQVTLSCSPISGHRSVSWYQQTPGQGLQFLFEYFSETQRNKGNFPGRFSGRQFSNSRSEMNVSTLELGDSALYLCASSSDTQETKYFGPGTRLLVL.

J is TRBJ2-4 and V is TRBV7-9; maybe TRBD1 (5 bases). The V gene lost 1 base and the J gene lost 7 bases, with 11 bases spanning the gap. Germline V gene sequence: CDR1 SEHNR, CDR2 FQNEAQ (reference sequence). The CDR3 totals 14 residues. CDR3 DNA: TGTGCCAGCAGCTTAGTGGGGCAGGCGAACATTCAGTACTTC. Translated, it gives CASSLVGQANIQYF.

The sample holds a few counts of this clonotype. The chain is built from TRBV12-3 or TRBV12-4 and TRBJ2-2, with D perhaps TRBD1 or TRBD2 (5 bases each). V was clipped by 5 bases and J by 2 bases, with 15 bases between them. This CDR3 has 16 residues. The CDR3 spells CASSPGTPANTGELFF. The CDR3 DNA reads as TGTGCCAGCAGTCCAGGGACCCCAGCTAACACCGGGGAGCTGTTTTTT.

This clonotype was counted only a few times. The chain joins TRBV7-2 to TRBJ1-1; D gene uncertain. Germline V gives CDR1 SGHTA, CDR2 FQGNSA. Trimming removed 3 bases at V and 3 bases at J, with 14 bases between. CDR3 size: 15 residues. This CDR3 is CASSFLGRVDTEAFF. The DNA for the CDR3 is TGTGCCAGCAGCTTTCTCGGGAGGGTTGACACTGAAGCTTTCTTT. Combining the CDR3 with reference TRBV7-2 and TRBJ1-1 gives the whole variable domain GAGVSQSPSNKVTEKGKDVELRCDPISGHTALYWYRQSLGQGLEFLIYFQGNSAPDKSGLPSDRFSAERTGGSVSTLTIQRTQQEDSAVYLCASSFLGRVDTEAFFGQGTRLTVV.

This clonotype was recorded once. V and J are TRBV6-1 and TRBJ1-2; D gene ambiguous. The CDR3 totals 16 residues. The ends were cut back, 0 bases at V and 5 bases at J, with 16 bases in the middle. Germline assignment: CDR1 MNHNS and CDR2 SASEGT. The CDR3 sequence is CASSEALGRTAYGYTF. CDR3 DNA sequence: TGTGCCAGCAGTGAAGCGCTGGGGAGGACTGCTTATGGCTACACCTTC.

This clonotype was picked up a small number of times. CDR3 DNA: TGTGCCAGCAGCTTGGATTTTTCGTCAGGAACGACGTATGGCTACACCTTC. This translates into CASSLDFSSGTTYGYTF. V usage is TRBV5-6 and J usage is TRBJ1-2; D remains ambiguous. The CDR3 runs to 17 residues. The germline gives CDR1 SGHDT, CDR2 YYEEEE. V lost 0 bases to trimming and J lost 5 bases, with 20 bases between them.

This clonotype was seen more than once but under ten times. CDR3: CASSQDDYGYTF. CDR3 nucleotide sequence: TGTGCCAGCAGCCAAGATGACTATGGCTACACCTTC. The chain links TRBV4-2 to TRBJ1-2, with D unclear. The CDR3 extends over 12 amino acids. The germline CDR1 and CDR2 sequences are LGHNA and YNFKEQ. With 0 bases removed from V and 3 bases from J, the gap between germline ends came to 2 bases.

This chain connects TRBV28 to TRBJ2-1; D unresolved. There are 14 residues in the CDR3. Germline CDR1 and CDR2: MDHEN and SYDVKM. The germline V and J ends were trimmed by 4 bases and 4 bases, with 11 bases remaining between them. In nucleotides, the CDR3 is TGTGCCAGCAGTTCCTACTCTGTTTACAATGAGCAGTTCTTC. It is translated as CASSSYSVYNEQFF.

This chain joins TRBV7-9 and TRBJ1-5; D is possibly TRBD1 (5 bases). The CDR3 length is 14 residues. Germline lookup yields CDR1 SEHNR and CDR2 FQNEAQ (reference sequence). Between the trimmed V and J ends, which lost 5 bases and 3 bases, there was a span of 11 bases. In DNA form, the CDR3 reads TGTGCCAGCAGCCGGGGGGAGGTCAATCAGCCCCAGCATTTT. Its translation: CASSRGEVNQPQHF.

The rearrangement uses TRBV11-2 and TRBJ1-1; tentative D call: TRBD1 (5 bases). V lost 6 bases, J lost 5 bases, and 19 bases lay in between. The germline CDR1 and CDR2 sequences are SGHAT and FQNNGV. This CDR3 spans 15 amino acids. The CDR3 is CASSPGTEERTEAFF. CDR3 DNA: TGTGCCAGCAGTCCCGGGACGGAGGAGAGGACTGAAGCTTTCTTT.

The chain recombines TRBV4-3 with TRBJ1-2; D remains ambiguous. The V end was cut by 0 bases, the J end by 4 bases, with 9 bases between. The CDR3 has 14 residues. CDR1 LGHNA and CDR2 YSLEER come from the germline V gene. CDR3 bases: TGCGCCAGCAGCCAAGATCTTGGGGTCTATGGCTACACCTTC. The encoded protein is CASSQDLGVYGYTF.

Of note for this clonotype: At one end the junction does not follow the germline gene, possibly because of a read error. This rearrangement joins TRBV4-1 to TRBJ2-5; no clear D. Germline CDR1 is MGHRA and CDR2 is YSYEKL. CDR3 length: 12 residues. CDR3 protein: CASSQGGSAPDF. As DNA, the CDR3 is TGCGCCAGCAGCCAAGGTGGATCAGCCCCGGACTTC.

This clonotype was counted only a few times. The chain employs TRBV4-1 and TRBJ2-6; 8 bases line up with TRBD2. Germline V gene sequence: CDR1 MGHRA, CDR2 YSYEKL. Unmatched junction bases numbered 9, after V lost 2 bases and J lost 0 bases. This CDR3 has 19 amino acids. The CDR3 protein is CASSQTAGGLYSGANVLTF. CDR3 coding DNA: TGCGCCAGCAGCCAAACGGCGGGGGGACTCTACTCTGGGGCCAACGTCCTGACTTTC.

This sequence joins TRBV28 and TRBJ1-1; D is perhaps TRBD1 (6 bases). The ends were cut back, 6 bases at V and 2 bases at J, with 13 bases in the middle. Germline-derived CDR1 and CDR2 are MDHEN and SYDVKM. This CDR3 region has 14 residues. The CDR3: CASRNRALNTEAFF. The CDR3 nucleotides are TGTGCCAGCAGAAACAGGGCCCTAAACACTGAAGCTTTCTTT.

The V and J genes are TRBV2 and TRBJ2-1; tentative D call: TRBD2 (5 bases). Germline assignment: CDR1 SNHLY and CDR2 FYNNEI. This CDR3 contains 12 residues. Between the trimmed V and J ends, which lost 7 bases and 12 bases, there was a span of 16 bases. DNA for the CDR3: TGTGCCAGCAAGAGGCTAGCCGAAGTGCAGTTCTTC. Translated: CASKRLAEVQFF.

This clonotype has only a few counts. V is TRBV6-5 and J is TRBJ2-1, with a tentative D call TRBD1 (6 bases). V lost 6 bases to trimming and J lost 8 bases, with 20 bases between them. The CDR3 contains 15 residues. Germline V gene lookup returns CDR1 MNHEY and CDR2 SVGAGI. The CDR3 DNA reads TGTGCCAGCAGAGACAGGCCCCGCTCGGGGTATGAGCAGTTCTTC. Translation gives CASRDRPRSGYEQFF.

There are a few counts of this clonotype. CDR3 bases: TGCAGTGCTAAAGCCGGACAGTTTAGCAATCAGCCCCAGCATTTT. It is translated as CSAKAGQFSNQPQHF. V usage is TRBV20-1 and J usage is TRBJ1-5; possibly TRBD1 for D (6 bases). The CDR3 consists of 15 residues. The germline V gene has CDR1 DFQATT and CDR2 SNEGSKA (reference sequence). V was clipped by 4 bases and J by 0 bases, with 13 bases between them.

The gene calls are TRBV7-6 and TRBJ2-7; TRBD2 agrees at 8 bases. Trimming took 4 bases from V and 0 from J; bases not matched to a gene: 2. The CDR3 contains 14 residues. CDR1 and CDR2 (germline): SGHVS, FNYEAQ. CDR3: CASSSGGYSYEQYF. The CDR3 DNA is TGTGCCAGCAGCTCGGGAGGGTACTCCTACGAGCAGTACTTC.

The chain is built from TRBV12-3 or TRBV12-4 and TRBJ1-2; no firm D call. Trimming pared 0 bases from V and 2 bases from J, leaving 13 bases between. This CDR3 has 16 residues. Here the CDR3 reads CASSLAPGVPNYGYTF. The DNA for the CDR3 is TGTGCCAGCAGTTTAGCACCCGGGGTACCGAACTATGGCTACACCTTC.

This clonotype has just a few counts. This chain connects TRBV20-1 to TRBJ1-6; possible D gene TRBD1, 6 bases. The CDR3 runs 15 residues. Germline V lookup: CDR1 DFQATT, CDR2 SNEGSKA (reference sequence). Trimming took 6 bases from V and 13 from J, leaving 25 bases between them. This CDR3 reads CSARTVQPDKRPLHF. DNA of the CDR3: TGCAGTGCGCGGACAGTTCAGCCCGACAAACGGCCCCTCCACTTT.

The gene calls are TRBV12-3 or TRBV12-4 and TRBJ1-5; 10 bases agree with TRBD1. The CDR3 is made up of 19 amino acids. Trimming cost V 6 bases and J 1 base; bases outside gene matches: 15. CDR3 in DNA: TGTGCCAGCAGCACTCTCTCCGGGACAGGGGATCCGAGCAATCAGCCCCAGCATTTT. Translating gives CASSTLSGTGDPSNQPQHF.

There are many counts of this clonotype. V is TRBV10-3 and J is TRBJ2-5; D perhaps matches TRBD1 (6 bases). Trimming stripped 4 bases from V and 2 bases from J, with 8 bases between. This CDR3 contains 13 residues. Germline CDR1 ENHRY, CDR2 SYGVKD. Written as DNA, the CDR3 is TGTGCCATCAGTGGACAGGAGCAAGAGACCCAGTACTTC. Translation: CAISGQEQETQYF.

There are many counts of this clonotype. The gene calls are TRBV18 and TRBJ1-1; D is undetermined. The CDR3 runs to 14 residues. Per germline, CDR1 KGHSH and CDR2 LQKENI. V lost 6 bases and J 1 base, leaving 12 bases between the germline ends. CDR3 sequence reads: CASSPGPGNTEAFF. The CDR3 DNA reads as TGTGCCAGCTCCCCTGGGCCGGGGAACACTGAAGCTTTCTTT.

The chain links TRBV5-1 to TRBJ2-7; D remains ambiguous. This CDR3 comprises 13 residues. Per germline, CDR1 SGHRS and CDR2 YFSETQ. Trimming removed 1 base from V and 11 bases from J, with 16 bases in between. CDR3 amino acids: CASSLSLNQRKYF. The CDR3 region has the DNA TGCGCCAGCAGCTTGTCCCTAAACCAAAGAAAGTACTTC.

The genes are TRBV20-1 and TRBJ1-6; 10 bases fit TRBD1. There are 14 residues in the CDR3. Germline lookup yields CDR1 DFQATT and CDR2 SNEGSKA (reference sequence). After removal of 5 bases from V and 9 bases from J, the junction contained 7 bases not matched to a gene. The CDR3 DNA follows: TGCAGTGCTGCTACGGGACAGGGGACTTCACCCCTCCACTTT. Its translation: CSAATGQGTSPLHF.

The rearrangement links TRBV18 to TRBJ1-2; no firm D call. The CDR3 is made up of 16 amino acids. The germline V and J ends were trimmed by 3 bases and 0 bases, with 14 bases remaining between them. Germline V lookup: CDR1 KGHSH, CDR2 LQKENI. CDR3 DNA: TGTGCCAGCTCACCGTCCGGTGGAGAGACTAACTATGGCTACACCTTC. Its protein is CASSPSGGETNYGYTF.